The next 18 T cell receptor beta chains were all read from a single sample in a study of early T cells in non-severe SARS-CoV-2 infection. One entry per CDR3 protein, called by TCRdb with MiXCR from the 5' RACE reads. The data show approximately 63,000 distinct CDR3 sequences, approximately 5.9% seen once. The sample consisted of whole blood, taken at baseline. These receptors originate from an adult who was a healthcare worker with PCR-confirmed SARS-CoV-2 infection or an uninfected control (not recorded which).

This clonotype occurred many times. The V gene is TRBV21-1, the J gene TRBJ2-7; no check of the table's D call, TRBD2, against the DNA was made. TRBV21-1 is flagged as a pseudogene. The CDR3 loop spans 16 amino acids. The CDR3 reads CASSKRRLTSGSYEYF. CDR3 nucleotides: TGTGCCAGCAGCAAACGGAGGTTAACTAGCGGGAGTTATGAGTACTTC.

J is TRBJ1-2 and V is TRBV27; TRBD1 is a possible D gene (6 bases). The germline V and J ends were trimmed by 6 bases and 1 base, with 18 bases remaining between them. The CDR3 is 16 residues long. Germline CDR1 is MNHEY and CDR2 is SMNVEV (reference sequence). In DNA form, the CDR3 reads TGTGCCAGCAGCTTTAAGCCGGACAGTTTTAACTATGGCTACACCTTC. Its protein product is CASSFKPDSFNYGYTF.

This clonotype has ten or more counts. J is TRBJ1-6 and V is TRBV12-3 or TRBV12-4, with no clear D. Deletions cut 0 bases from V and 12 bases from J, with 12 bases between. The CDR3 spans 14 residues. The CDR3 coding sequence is TGTGCCAGCAGTTTAGCGCTTTCCCTCGGACCCCTCCACTTT. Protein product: CASSLALSLGPLHF.

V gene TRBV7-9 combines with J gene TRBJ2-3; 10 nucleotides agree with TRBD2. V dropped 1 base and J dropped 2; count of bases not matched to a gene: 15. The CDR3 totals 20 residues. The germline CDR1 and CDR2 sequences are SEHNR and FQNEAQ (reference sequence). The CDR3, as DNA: TGTGCCAGCAGCTTAGTACCGCTAGCGGGAGTTCCCCCCTACACAGATACGCAGTATTTT. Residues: CASSLVPLAGVPPYTDTQYF.

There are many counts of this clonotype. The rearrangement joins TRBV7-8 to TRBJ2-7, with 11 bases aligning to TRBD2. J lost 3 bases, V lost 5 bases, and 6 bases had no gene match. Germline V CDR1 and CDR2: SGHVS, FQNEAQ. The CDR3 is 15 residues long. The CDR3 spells CASSPRLAGLYEQYF. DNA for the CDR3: TGTGCCAGCAGCCCACGACTAGCGGGACTCTACGAGCAGTACTTC.

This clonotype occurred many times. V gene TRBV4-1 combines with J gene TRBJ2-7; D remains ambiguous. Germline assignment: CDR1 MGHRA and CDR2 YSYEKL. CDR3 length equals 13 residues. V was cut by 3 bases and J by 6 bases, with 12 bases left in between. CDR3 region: CASSQAVSVEQYF. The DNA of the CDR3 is TGCGCCAGCAGCCAGGCCGTTTCGGTCGAGCAGTACTTC.

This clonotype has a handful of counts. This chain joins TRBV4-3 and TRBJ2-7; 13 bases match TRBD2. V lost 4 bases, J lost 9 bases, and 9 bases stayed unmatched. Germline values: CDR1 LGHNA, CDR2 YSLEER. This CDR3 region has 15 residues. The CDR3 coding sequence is TGCGCCAGCAGCCCAGGACTAGCGGGAGTGATGTTGCAGTACTTC. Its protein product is CASSPGLAGVMLQYF.

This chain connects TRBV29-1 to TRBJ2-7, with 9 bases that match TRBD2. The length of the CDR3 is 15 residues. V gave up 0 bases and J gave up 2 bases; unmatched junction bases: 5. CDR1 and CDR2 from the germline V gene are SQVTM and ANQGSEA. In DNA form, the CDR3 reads TGCAGCGTTGAAGATGGGCGGGAGGGCCCCTACGAGCAGTACTTC. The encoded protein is CSVEDGREGPYEQYF.

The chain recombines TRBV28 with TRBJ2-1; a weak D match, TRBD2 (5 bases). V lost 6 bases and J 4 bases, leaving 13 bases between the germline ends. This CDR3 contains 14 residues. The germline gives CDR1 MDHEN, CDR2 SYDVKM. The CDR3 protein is CASSPGLPYNEQFF. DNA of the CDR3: TGTGCCAGCAGCCCTGGACTTCCTTACAATGAGCAGTTCTTC.

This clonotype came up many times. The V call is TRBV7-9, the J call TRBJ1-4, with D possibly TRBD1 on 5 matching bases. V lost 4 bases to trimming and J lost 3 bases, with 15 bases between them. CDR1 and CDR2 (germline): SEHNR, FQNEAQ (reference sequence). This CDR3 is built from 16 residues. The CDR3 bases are TGTGCCAGCAGCTCCCCTCTGGGACTCCCTAATGAAAAACTGTTTTTT. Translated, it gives CASSSPLGLPNEKLFF.

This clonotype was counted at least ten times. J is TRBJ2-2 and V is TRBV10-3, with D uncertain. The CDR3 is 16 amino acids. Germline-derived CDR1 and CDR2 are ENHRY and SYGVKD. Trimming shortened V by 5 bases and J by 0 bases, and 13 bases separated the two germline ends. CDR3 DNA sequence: TGTGCCATCAGTCCAGTGGGAATTCCGAACACCGGGGAGCTGTTTTTT. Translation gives CAISPVGIPNTGELFF.

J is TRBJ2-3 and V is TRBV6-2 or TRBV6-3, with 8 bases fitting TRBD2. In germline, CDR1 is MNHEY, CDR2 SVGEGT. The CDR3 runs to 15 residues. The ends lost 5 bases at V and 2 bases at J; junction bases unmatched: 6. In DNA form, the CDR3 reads TGTGCCAGCAGTCAGAGCGGGAGTGACACAGATACGCAGTATTTT. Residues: CASSQSGSDTDTQYF.

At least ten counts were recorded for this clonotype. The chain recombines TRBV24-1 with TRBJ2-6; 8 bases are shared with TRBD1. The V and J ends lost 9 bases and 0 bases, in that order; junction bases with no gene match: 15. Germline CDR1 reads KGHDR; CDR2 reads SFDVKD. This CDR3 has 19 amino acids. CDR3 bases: TGTGCCACCTCTGCGGGATGGGACAGGTCCGTCTCTGGGGCCAACGTCCTGACTTTC. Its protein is CATSAGWDRSVSGANVLTF.

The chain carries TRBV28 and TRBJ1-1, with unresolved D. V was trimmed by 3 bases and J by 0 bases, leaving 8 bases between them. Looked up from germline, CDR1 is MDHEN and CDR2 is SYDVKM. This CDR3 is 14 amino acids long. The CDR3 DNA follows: TGTGCCAGCAGTTTTGTGGATATGAACACTGAAGCTTTCTTT. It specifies CASSFVDMNTEAFF.

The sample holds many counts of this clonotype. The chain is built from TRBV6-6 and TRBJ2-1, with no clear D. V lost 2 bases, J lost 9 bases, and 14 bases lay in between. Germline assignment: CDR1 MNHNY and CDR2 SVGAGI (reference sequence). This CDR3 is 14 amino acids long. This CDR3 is CASSYVSANGEQFF. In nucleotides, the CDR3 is TGTGCCAGCAGTTACGTTTCCGCGAATGGTGAGCAGTTCTTC.

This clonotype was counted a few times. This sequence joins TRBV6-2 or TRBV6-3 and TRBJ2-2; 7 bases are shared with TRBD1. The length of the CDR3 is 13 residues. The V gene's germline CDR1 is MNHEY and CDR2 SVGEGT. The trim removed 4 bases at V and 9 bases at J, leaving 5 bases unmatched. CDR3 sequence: CASSSATGWELFF. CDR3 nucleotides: TGTGCCAGCAGTTCCGCGACAGGGTGGGAGCTGTTTTTT.

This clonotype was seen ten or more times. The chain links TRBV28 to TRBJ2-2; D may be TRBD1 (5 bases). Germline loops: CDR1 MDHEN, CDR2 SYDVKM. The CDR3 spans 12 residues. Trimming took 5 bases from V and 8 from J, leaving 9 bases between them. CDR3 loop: CASSVRQGELFF. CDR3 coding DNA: TGTGCCAGCAGTGTAAGACAGGGGGAGCTGTTTTTT.

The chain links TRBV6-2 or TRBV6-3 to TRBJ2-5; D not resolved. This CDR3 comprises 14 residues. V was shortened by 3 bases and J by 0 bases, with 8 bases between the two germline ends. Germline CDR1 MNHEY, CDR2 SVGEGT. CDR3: CASSYQGYQETQYF. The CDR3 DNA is TGTGCCAGCAGTTATCAAGGCTACCAAGAGACCCAGTACTTC.